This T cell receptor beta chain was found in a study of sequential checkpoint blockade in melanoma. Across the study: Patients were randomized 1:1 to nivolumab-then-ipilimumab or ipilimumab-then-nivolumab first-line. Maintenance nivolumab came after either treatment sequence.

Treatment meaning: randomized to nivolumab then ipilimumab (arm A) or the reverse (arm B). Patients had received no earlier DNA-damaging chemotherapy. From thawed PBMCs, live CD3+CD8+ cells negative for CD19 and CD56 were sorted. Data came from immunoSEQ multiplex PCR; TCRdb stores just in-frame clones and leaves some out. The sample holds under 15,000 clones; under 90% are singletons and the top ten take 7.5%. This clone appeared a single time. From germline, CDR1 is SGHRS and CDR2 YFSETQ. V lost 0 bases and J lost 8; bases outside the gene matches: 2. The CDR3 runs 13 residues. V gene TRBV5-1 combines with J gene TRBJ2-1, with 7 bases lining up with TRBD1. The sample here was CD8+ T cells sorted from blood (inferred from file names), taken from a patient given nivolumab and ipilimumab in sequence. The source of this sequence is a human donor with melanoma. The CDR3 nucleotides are TGCGCCAGCAGCTTGGTAGGGGGCGATGAGCAGTTCTTC. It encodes CASSLVGGDEQFF.